This TCR beta chain derives from a study of shared clonotypes between healthy human individuals. Germline loops: CDR1 SGDLS, CDR2 YYNGEE. The CDR3 has 13 amino acids. V gave up 0 bases and J gave up 1 base, with 4 bases separating them. Produced via immunoSEQ multiplex PCR; TCRdb's table is partial and in-frame only. The profile shows 2 million to 2.5 million clones, over 85% of them singletons. A word on this clone: This sample also contains other DNA sequences that code for the same CDR3.

This sequence originates from a man aged 18 to 35 in good health. Some clones in this sample may be carry-over from other donors' samples. Sequenced input: naive CD4+ T cells from PBMCs. As to subset: CD45RA+ positively selected. The chain carries TRBV9 and TRBJ2-5; D gene uncertain. CDR3 DNA sequence: TGTGCCAGCAGCGTAGCCGGCCAAGAGACCCAGTACTTC. Protein sequence: CASSVAGQETQYF.